What follows are 26 T cell receptor beta chains derived from one specimen sequenced in a study of T cell changes during pregnancy in multiple sclerosis. Data came from immunoSEQ multiplex PCR; TCRdb stores just in-frame clones and leaves some out. This repertoire shows around 110,000 clones, 85% to 95% found once; its top ten account for 0.78%. Sequenced material: peripheral blood, taken in the third trimester of pregnancy. Receptors were obtained from a female donor in good health, enrolled as a control in a pregnancy study.

The chain has TRBV7-9 and TRBJ1-2, with D perhaps TRBD1 (6 bases). V lost 11 bases, J lost 3 bases, and 16 bases lay in between. CDR1 and CDR2 from the germline V gene are SEHNR and FQNEAQ (reference sequence). The CDR3 extends over 13 amino acids. The CDR3 DNA sequence: TGTGCCGGAAGACCAGGGGTGGACTATGGCTACACCTTC. Amino acid sequence: CAGRPGVDYGYTF.

The chain uses TRBV4-1 and TRBJ1-1; tentative D call: TRBD1 (5 bases). Per the germline V gene, CDR1 is MGHRA and CDR2 is YSYEKL. V was pared by 1 base and J by 0 bases, with 9 bases between. The length of the CDR3 is 15 residues. CDR3 sequence: CASSQAGIMNTEAFF. DNA for the CDR3: TGCGCCAGCAGCCAAGCAGGGATCATGAACACTGAAGCTTTCTTT.

The gene calls are TRBV6-4 and TRBJ1-3, with 10 positions matching TRBD1. Looked up from germline, CDR1 is MRHNA and CDR2 is SNTAGT. The CDR3 runs 17 residues. J gave up 0 bases and V 7 bases, and 9 bases lay outside the gene matches. The CDR3 loop reads CASTTGGTPPSGNTIYF. The CDR3 region has the DNA TGTGCCAGCACGACAGGGGGCACACCTCCCTCTGGAAACACCATATATTTT.

The genes are TRBV27 and TRBJ2-2; TRBD1 is a possible D gene (8 bases). CDR1 and CDR2 from the germline V gene are MNHEY and SMNVEV (reference sequence). Trimming removed 6 bases at V and 7 bases at J, with 24 bases between. The CDR3 totals 17 residues. CDR3 DNA sequence: TGTGCCAGCAGCCCCCCCCGGACAGGGTGGGAGGGCGGGGAGCTGTTTTTT. Residues: CASSPPRTGWEGGELFF.

This chain joins TRBV11-2 and TRBJ2-7, with 7 nucleotides matching TRBD1. The CDR3 contains 14 residues. V shed 6 bases, J shed 0 bases, and the junction held 5 bases outside the gene matches. From germline, CDR1 is SGHAT and CDR2 FQNNGV. CDR3 coding DNA: TGTGCCAGCAGTGATAGGGACAGCTCCTACGAGCAGTACTTC. Translation gives CASSDRDSSYEQYF. Full variable domain (rest looked up from reference TRBV11-2 and TRBJ2-7): EAGVAQSPRYKIIEKRQSVAFWCNPISGHATLYWYQQILGQGPKLLIQFQNNGVVDDSQLPKDRFSAERLKGVDSTLKIQPAKLEDSAVYLCASSDRDSSYEQYFGPGTRLTVT.

The CDR3 coding sequence is TGTGCCAGTAGTATAGACCCCGGAGGACAGGAGCCCCAGCATTTT. It codes for CASSIDPGGQEPQHF. This rearrangement joins TRBV19 to TRBJ1-5; 7 bases are shared with TRBD1. Germline V gene sequence: CDR1 LNHDA, CDR2 SQIVND (reference sequence). This CDR3 is built from 15 residues. V shed 0 bases, J shed 8 bases, and the junction held 7 bases outside the gene matches.

CDR3 loop: CASSLEGLASGGSKEYF. Written as DNA, the CDR3 is TGTGCCAGCAGCTTAGAGGGTTTGGCCAGCGGGGGTTCAAAGGAGTACTTC. The chain joins TRBV11-2 to TRBJ2-7, with 8 bases aligning to TRBD2. The junction had 18 bases not matched to a gene; V was cut back by 0 bases and J by 11 bases. Germline CDR1 SGHAT, CDR2 FQNNGV. The CDR3 loop spans 17 amino acids.

A word on this clone: Different DNA sequences within this sample yield the same CDR3. The chain employs TRBV30 and TRBJ1-1, with D tentatively TRBD1 (5 bases). This CDR3 is 12 amino acids long. In germline, CDR1 is GTSNPN, CDR2 SVGIG (reference sequence). Trimming shortened V by 0 bases and J by 6 bases, and 8 bases separated the two germline ends. The CDR3 protein is CAWSVTGAEAFF. The CDR3 bases are TGTGCCTGGAGTGTAACAGGAGCTGAAGCTTTCTTT.

The chain employs TRBV4-2 and TRBJ2-5; no firm D call. The V gene's germline CDR1 is LGHNA and CDR2 YNFKEQ. The V and J ends lost 1 base and 2 bases respectively, with 8 bases between them. The CDR3 has 14 amino acids. The CDR3 DNA is TGTGCCAGCAGCCAAGTCAAAGCACAAGAGACCCAGTACTTC. Protein: CASSQVKAQETQYF.

This clone was detected once. This sequence joins TRBV7-8 and TRBJ2-2; 7 bases line up with TRBD2. CDR1 is SGHVS and CDR2 is FQNEAQ in the germline V gene. V lost 2 bases to trimming and J lost 1 base; unmatched junction nucleotides: 7. CDR3 length equals 17 residues. The CDR3 loop reads CASSLKASGLNTGELFF. The CDR3 bases are TGTGCCAGCAGCTTAAAAGCTAGCGGCTTGAACACCGGGGAGCTGTTTTTT. The complete variable domain, with remaining parts taken from reference TRBV7-8 and TRBJ2-2, reads GAGVSQSPRYKVAKRGQDVALRCDPISGHVSLFWYQQALGQGPEFLTYFQNEAQLDKSGLPSDRFFAERPEGSVSTLKIQRTQQEDSAVYLCASSLKASGLNTGELFFGEGSRLTVL.

The chain carries TRBV6-4 and TRBJ2-2, with D possibly TRBD2 on 5 matching bases. Germline loops: CDR1 MRHNA, CDR2 SNTAGT. Trimming took off 3 bases at V and 2 bases at J, with 10 bases between the two ends. CDR3 length: 15 residues. CDR3 DNA sequence: TGTGCCAGCAGTGAGGGAGCTACCAACACCGGGGAGCTGTTTTTT. It encodes CASSEGATNTGELFF.

V usage is TRBV28 and J usage is TRBJ1-3; tentatively, D is TRBD1 (6 bases). The ends were cut back, 8 bases at V and 4 bases at J, with 12 bases in the middle. Germline V lookup: CDR1 MDHEN, CDR2 SYDVKM. The CDR3 spans 13 residues. DNA for the CDR3: TGTGCCAGCCAGGGGATAATAGGAAACACCATATATTTT. It yields the protein CASQGIIGNTIYF.

This clone was recorded a few times. The chain employs TRBV14 and TRBJ1-1, with D maybe TRBD1 (6 bases). Germline CDR1 SGHDN, CDR2 FVKESK. V was cut by 4 bases and J by 8 bases, with 8 bases left in between. This CDR3 has 11 residues. The CDR3 sequence: CASSRGPEAFF. The CDR3 nucleotides are TGTGCCAGCAGCCGGGGGCCCGAAGCTTTCTTT. The whole variable domain, remainder taken from reference TRBV14 and TRBJ1-1, is EAGVTQFPSHSVIEKGQTVTLRCDPISGHDNLYWYRRVMGKEIKFLLHFVKESKQDESGMPNNRFLAERTGGTYSTLKVQPAELEDSGVYFCASSRGPEAFFGQGTRLTVV.

The chain joins TRBV5-6 to TRBJ2-7; 9 positions agree with TRBD2. The V and J ends lost 7 bases and 4 bases, in that order; junction bases with no gene match: 6. The CDR3 sequence is 13 residues long. Germline V CDR1 and CDR2: SGHDT, YYEEEE. CDR3 protein: CASGQRGDYEQYF. The DNA for the CDR3 is TGTGCCAGCGGGCAGCGGGGGGATTACGAGCAGTACTTC.

The chain employs TRBV7-2 and TRBJ1-4, with D possibly being TRBD1 (5 bases). V lost 3 bases and J 0 bases, leaving 11 bases between the germline ends. The CDR3 totals 16 residues. In germline, CDR1 is SGHTA, CDR2 FQGNSA. The CDR3 region has the DNA TGTGCCAGCAGCTTGTCGGGGGGTGCAACTAATGAAAAACTGTTTTTT. This codes for CASSLSGGATNEKLFF.

The chain recombines TRBV7-2 with TRBJ1-6; D gene ambiguous. The CDR3 consists of 14 residues. The V end lost 3 bases, the J end lost 6 bases, and 9 bases lay between the germline ends. The germline V gene encodes CDR1 SGHTA and CDR2 FQGNSA. Here the CDR3 reads CASSFSSGNSPLHF. The DNA for the CDR3 is TGTGCCAGCAGCTTTAGCAGTGGTAATTCACCCCTCCACTTT.

The CDR3 here is CASSLSPGGGRDAEAFF. The DNA of the CDR3 is TGTGCCAGCAGTTTATCCCCAGGGGGCGGACGTGACGCTGAAGCTTTCTTT. The chain employs TRBV27 and TRBJ1-1; 8 positions match TRBD1. This CDR3 comprises 17 residues. The J segment lost 6 bases and the V segment lost 0 bases, leaving 12 bases of the junction unmatched. CDR1 is MNHEY, CDR2 SMNVEV, per germline (reference sequence).

This rearrangement joins TRBV11-3 to TRBJ1-2, with 8 bases fitting TRBD1. The CDR3 extends over 17 amino acids. V was pared by 8 bases and J by 5 bases, with 19 bases of the junction left unmatched. Germline CDR1 SGHNT, CDR2 YENEEA. The CDR3 loop is CASAGPTHRGSPYGYTF. CDR3 nucleotides: TGTGCCAGCGCTGGGCCCACTCACAGGGGGTCCCCTTATGGCTACACCTTC.

This CDR3 reads CASSPEPDRGYEQYF. The CDR3 nucleotides read TGTGCCAGCTCACCAGAACCGGACAGAGGGTACGAGCAGTACTTC. The rearrangement uses TRBV18 and TRBJ2-7, with a tentative D call TRBD1 (6 bases). CDR3 size: 15 residues. V lost 2 bases to trimming and J lost 4 bases, with 15 bases between them. Germline V gene data show CDR1 as KGHSH and CDR2 as LQKENI.

This chain joins TRBV7-8 and TRBJ2-5; TRBD2 aligns across 10 bases. V was pared by 1 base and J by 5 bases, with 16 bases of the junction left unmatched. CDR1 and CDR2 from the germline V gene are SGHVS and FQNEAQ. The CDR3 loop spans 19 amino acids. The CDR3 DNA reads as TGTGCCAGCAGCTTAGAAAGGCTAGCGGGGGCCGGGAAACAGGAGACCCAGTACTTC. Amino acids: CASSLERLAGAGKQETQYF.

The count of this clone is one. This rearrangement joins TRBV19 to TRBJ1-5; D is ambiguous. The germline V gene encodes CDR1 LNHDA and CDR2 SQIVND (reference sequence). Trimming pared 7 bases from V and 5 bases from J, leaving 15 bases between. CDR3 length equals 14 residues. CDR3 region: CASTSGRKDQPQHF. CDR3 DNA sequence: TGTGCCAGTACCTCGGGAAGGAAAGATCAGCCCCAGCATTTT.

The chain uses TRBV6-5 and TRBJ2-1, with D maybe TRBD1 (6 bases). Germline values: CDR1 MNHEY, CDR2 SVGAGI. The CDR3 runs 14 residues. The ends were cut back, 7 bases at V and 2 bases at J, with 12 bases in the middle. The CDR3 loop is CASNLGGPYNEQFF. CDR3 sequence (DNA): TGTGCCAGCAACTTAGGGGGACCCTACAATGAGCAGTTCTTC.

The chain recombines TRBV30 with TRBJ2-3; maybe TRBD2 (6 bases). Per the germline V gene, CDR1 is GTSNPN and CDR2 is SVGIG (reference sequence). V was clipped by 2 bases and J by 1 base, with 13 bases between them. The CDR3 runs 15 residues. CDR3 residues: CAWSPLALGTDTQYF. The CDR3, as DNA: TGTGCCTGGAGTCCCCTAGCGCTAGGCACAGATACGCAGTATTTT.

This clone was seen a few times. The chain uses TRBV6-6 and TRBJ1-1, with D perhaps matching TRBD1 (6 bases). Germline CDR1 is MNHNY and CDR2 is SVGAGI (reference sequence). This CDR3 has 14 residues. The germline V and J ends were trimmed by 2 bases and 1 base, with 8 bases remaining between them. DNA of the CDR3: TGTGCCAGCAGTTACGGCAGGGGGAACACTGAAGCTTTCTTT. This encodes CASSYGRGNTEAFF.

This chain links TRBV6-1 with TRBJ2-7; D perhaps matches TRBD1 (6 bases). The V and J ends lost 4 bases and 3 bases respectively, with 10 bases between them. Germline values: CDR1 MNHNS, CDR2 SASEGT. This CDR3 region has 13 residues. The CDR3 region has the DNA TGTGCCAGCAGTGTGCACAGGGACTACGAGCAGTACTTC. Translating gives CASSVHRDYEQYF.

J is TRBJ1-5 and V is TRBV4-3, with D possibly being TRBD1 (6 bases). V was cut by 0 bases and J by 3 bases, with 15 bases left in between. Germline V gene data show CDR1 as LGHNA and CDR2 as YSLEER. The CDR3 contains 17 residues. The CDR3 sequence: CASSQDLDRKNNQPQHF. CDR3 coding DNA: TGCGCCAGCAGCCAAGATCTAGACAGGAAAAACAATCAGCCCCAGCATTTT.